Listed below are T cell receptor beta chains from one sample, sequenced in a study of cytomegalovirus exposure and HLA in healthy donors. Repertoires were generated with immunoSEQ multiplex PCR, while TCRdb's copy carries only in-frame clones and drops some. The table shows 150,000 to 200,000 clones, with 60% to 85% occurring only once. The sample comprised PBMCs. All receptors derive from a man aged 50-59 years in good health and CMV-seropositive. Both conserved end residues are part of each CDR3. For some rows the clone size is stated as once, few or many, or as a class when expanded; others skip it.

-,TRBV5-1,CASEPGASGANVLTF
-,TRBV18,CASSQFSGQGYEQYF
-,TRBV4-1,CASRGLPDTGELFF
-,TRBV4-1,CASSQGQNYEQYF
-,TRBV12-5,CASAHPSTTTDTQYF
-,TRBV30,CAWSGTGQSLKGNTIYF
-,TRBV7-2,CASSPFTGDRKLFF
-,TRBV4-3,CASSLTGTSGGAADTQYF
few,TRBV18,CASSPRDPGHDSYEQYF
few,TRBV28,CASSGQASYEQYF
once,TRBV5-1,CASSFLVGRQAGYTF
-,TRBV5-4,CASSLGQGAWELFF
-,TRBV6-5,CASRRGSYNEQFF
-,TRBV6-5,CASRRAGSSTDTQYF
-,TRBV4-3,CASSQVAGNQETQYF
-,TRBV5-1,CASSLARAGNEQFF
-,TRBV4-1,CASSREGQGGTPLHF
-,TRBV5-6,CASSLGAGTRTAEQFF
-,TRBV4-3,CASSQDISVQETQYF
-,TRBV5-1,CASSWTGTGVYGERNTIYF
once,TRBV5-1,CASSLAPSGQYNEQFF
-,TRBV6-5,CASRYALTGNTEAFF
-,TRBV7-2,CASSLAIREGGYTF
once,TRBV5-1,CASSSLPGQADYEQYF
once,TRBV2,CASSFSGSRTDTQYF
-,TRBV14,CASSHSPDGLGEKLFF
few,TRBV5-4,CASSREGQGRNTGELFF
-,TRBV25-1,CASSWAGGTEAFF
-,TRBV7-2,CASSLDPGGSGREQFF
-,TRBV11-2,CASSLEGASNYGYTF
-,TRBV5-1,CASSLTEGASFGTGELFF
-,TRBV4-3,CASSQERGPRTGRVYSNQPQHF
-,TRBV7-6,CASSLAGAGANVLTF
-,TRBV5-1,CASSVQGAGDYEQYF
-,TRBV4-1,CASSQEAGPASYEQYF
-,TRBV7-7,CASSQRGGWQETQYF
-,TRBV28,CASSFPGFYYEQYF
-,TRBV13,CASSLGVGEGYGYTF
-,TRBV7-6,CASSQSQGNEKLFF
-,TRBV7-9,CASSSQGNPYGYTF
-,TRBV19,CASTLLGENTGELFF
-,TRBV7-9,CASSLASGGNSPLHF
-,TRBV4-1,CASSQDSGARSYTF
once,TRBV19,CASSRTSGNYEQYF
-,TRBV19,CASSIEGVHMNTEAFF
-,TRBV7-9,CASSERLNTEAFF
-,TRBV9,CASSGTPGLAGTYEQYF